These T cell receptor beta chains were read from a single sample in a study of shared clonotypes between healthy human individuals. Sequenced by immunoSEQ multiplex PCR; TCRdb stores in-frame clones only, minus some. The sample lists under 1,100,000 clones, 75% to 80% occurring once. Sequenced material: memory CD4+ T cells from PBMCs. These receptors were obtained from a man between 18 and 35 years old in good health. Some clones in this sample may be carry-over from other donors' samples. The CDR3 runs from the conserved cysteine through the conserved F or W.

v_gene: TRBV2; CDR3aa: CASRPVSRETGAGDF
v_gene: TRBV5-4; CDR3aa: CASRGAQSTDTQYF
v_gene: TRBV7-9; CDR3aa: CASSLVAGAYEQYF
v_gene: TRBV6-1; CDR3aa: CASSSGSAPETQYF
v_gene: TRBV2; CDR3aa: CASSEAPDRGDQPQHF
v_gene: TRBV19; CDR3aa: CASSISGGTDTQYF
v_gene: TRBV7-9; CDR3aa: CASSSLTSGSSYEQYF
v_gene: TRBV12-5; CDR3aa: CASGLKQGALFNEQFF
v_gene: TRBV5-1; CDR3aa: CASSSGTGGTEPQHF
v_gene: TRBV18; CDR3aa: CASSLNSIAGTTNEKLFF
v_gene: TRBV6-1; CDR3aa: CASSVPGTNEKLFF
v_gene: TRBV15; CDR3aa: CATSARQRGEQYF
v_gene: TRBV5-4; CDR3aa: CASSQYASALSYEQYF
v_gene: TRBV5-1; CDR3aa: CASSFSGQGGYYEQYF
v_gene: TRBV6-6; CDR3aa: CASSYPGRPKEQFF
v_gene: TRBV30; CDR3aa: CAGKDRASGNTIYF
v_gene: TRBV29-1; CDR3aa: CSVERTGGMNTEAFF
v_gene: TRBV2; CDR3aa: CASSDLRQGARGTEAFF
v_gene: TRBV2; CDR3aa: CASSVDSGANVLTF
v_gene: TRBV5-1; CDR3aa: CASSLVDSHTEAFF
v_gene: TRBV19; CDR3aa: CASSIERGTGELFF
v_gene: TRBV7-3; CDR3aa: CASTFSGTDTQYF
v_gene: TRBV4-1; CDR3aa: CASSQGTGDMNTEAFF
v_gene: TRBV2; CDR3aa: CASSQQRSSGANVLTF
v_gene: TRBV28; CDR3aa: CASSWPGGYEQYF
v_gene: TRBV2; CDR3aa: CASRRNRESAGELFF
v_gene: TRBV11-1; CDR3aa: CASSADRVNEKLFF
v_gene: TRBV19; CDR3aa: CASSPLRVWYGYTF
v_gene: TRBV10-3; CDR3aa: CAISRTGMNTEAFF
v_gene: TRBV11-1; CDR3aa: CASSITGGPSNTDTQYF
v_gene: TRBV6-5; CDR3aa: CASSLADRTTGYTF
v_gene: TRBV5-4; CDR3aa: CASSYPGVPQHF
v_gene: TRBV30; CDR3aa: CGTGANYGYTF
v_gene: TRBV7-9; CDR3aa: CASSFSGLAVNEQFF
v_gene: TRBV2; CDR3aa: CASRSSGSTYEQYF
v_gene: TRBV7-9; CDR3aa: CASSRQGFSYGYTF
v_gene: TRBV19; CDR3aa: CASSIGTNYGYTF
v_gene: TRBV11-2; CDR3aa: CASSLDRAVDTQYF
v_gene: TRBV15; CDR3aa: CATSRDLAGGGTDTQYF
v_gene: TRBV15; CDR3aa: CATRTDRSSEKLFF
v_gene: TRBV27; CDR3aa: CASSLVGGATNEKLFF
v_gene: TRBV9; CDR3aa: CASSVGQGRTEAFF
v_gene: TRBV18; CDR3aa: CASSLGLGQGGGGSNQPQHF
v_gene: TRBV6-9; CDR3aa: CASSYERGQAGNTIYF
v_gene: TRBV11-3; CDR3aa: CASSSPWVAGGTDEQYF
v_gene: TRBV7-6; CDR3aa: CASSLTRGAEAFF
v_gene: TRBV5-1; CDR3aa: CASSQRSGTQETQYF
v_gene: TRBV9; CDR3aa: CASSVMGRDTQYF
v_gene: TRBV7-2; CDR3aa: CASSLAGLVYNEQFF
v_gene: TRBV28; CDR3aa: CASSLSGQLSGANVLTF
v_gene: TRBV28; CDR3aa: CASSLGGINEQFF
v_gene: TRBV7-3; CDR3aa: CASSSSVRLDEQFF
v_gene: TRBV7-8; CDR3aa: CANSRGVGYGYTF
v_gene: TRBV2; CDR3aa: CASRDKNRPGQGNEKLFF
v_gene: TRBV5-4; CDR3aa: CASSSGLAGAPGSYEQYF
v_gene: TRBV6-6; CDR3aa: CASSYPGASYEQYF